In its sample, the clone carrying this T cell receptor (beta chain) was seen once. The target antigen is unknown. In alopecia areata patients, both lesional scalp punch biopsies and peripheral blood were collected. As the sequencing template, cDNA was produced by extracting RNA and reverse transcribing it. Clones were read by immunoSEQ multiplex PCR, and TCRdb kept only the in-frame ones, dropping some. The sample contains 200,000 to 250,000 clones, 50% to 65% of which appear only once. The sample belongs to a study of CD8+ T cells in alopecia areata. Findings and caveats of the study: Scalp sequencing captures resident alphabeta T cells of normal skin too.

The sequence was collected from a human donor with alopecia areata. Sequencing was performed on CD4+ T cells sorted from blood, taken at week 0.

CDR3 sequence reads: CSVAARLAGGDTQYF. The CDR3 DNA follows: TGCAGCGTTGCCGCCAGGTTAGCGGGAGGAGATACGCAGTATTTT. The rearrangement links TRBV29-1 to TRBJ2-3; TRBD2 aligns across 10 bases. Unmatched junction bases numbered 9, after V lost 4 bases and J lost 5 bases. CDR1 is SQVTM and CDR2 is ANQGSEA in the germline V gene. This CDR3 contains 15 residues.